A single sample is the source of the 5 T cell receptor beta chains below, sequenced in a study of OX40 agonist ivuxolimab in advanced cancers. Here immunoSEQ multiplex PCR was the method, and the copy in TCRdb shows in-frame clones only, minus some. The sample contains under 100,000 clones, under 90% of which appear only once. The specimen was CD4+ or CD8+ T cells sorted from blood, collected in a trial of the OX40 agonist ivuxolimab. The receptors come from an adult with an advanced solid tumor such as melanoma, head and neck, liver or kidney cancer.

The rearrangement uses TRBV7-9 and TRBJ2-5, with D tentatively TRBD1 or TRBD2 (6 bases each). The CDR3 runs 15 residues. The germline V and J ends were trimmed by 4 bases and 5 bases, with 17 bases remaining between them. Germline V gene lookup returns CDR1 SEHNR and CDR2 FQNEAQ (reference sequence). This CDR3 is CASSWVGGARETQYF. DNA of the CDR3: TGTGCCAGCAGCTGGGTGGGGGGCGCGAGGGAGACCCAGTACTTC.

The V gene is TRBV15, the J gene TRBJ2-1; maybe TRBD1 (5 bases). V shed 4 bases and J shed 11 bases, with 12 bases lying between them. CDR1 and CDR2 (germline): LNHNV, YYDKDF (reference sequence). The CDR3 contains 12 residues. The CDR3 here is CATSMDISKQFF. CDR3 coding DNA: TGTGCCACCAGCATGGACATCTCAAAGCAGTTCTTC.

This chain links TRBV2 with TRBJ2-2; possibly TRBD2 for D (6 bases). This CDR3 is 18 amino acids long. Germline values: CDR1 SNHLY, CDR2 FYNNEI. Trimming left V 4 bases short and J 1 base short, with 19 bases between. CDR3 DNA sequence: TGTGCCAGCAGTGGAGGGAGGACCCCTCTCCGGAACACCGGGGAGCTGTTTTTT. Translating gives CASSGGRTPLRNTGELFF.

A note on this clone: At one end, the junction sequence differs from germline, possibly due to a read error. The genes are TRBV10-3 and TRBJ1-6; D is unresolved. This CDR3 has 14 amino acids. Germline CDR1 and CDR2: ENHRY and SYGVKD. The chain's CDR3 is CAISLGSFNSPLHF. CDR3 DNA: TGTGCCATCAGCTTAGGATCCTTTAATTCACCCCTCCACTTT.

This sequence joins TRBV4-3 and TRBJ1-5; maybe TRBD1 (6 bases). Trimming took 0 bases from V and 5 from J, leaving 11 bases between them. The CDR3 has 15 amino acids. Germline-derived CDR1 and CDR2 are LGHNA and YSLEER. CDR3 protein: CASSQDRGPYQPQHF. CDR3 bases: TGCGCCAGCAGCCAAGATCGGGGGCCTTATCAGCCCCAGCATTTT.